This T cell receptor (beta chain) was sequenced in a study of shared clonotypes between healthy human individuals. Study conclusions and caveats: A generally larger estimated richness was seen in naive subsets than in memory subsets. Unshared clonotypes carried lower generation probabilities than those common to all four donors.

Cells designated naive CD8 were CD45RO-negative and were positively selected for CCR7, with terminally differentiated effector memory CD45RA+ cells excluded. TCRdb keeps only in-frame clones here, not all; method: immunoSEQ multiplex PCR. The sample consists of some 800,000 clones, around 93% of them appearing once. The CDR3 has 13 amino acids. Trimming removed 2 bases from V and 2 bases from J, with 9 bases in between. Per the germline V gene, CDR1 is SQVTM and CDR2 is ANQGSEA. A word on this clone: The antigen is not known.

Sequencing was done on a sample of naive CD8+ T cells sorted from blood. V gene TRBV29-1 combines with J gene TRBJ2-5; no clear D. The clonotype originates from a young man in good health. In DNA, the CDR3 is TGCAGCGTTGAAACCCATCTTCAAGAGACCCAGTACTTC. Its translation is CSVETHLQETQYF.